This T cell receptor (beta chain) was sequenced in a study of cytomegalovirus exposure and HLA in healthy donors. On the study more broadly: A preliminary data release comprised around 90 million unique TCRs obtained from HLA-typed donors.

Regarding this clone: The antigen remains unidentified.

The PCR made use of 60 Vbeta and 13 Jbeta primers. Here immunoSEQ multiplex PCR was the method, and the copy in TCRdb shows in-frame clones only, minus some. The sample carries about 140,000 clones, around 80% recorded once. Study results and caveats: The sole available immune exposure information was CMV serostatus. There were approximately 150 TCR beta chains listed as cytomegalovirus-associated. In a later analysis, TCR beta V- and J-gene trimming was associated with a missense DCLRE1C variant.

Losses at the gene ends were 6 bases for V and 4 bases for J; bases not matched to a gene: 9. CDR1 is SNHLY, CDR2 FYNNEI, per germline. The CDR3 length is 15 residues. The sequenced sample was PBMCs. This sequence joins TRBV2 and TRBJ1-5, with TRBD1 identical over 7 bases. This TCR came from a man between 25 and 39 years old in good health and CMV-seropositive. The CDR3 sequence: CASRSRDRLNQPQHF. CDR3 coding DNA: TGTGCCAGCAGGTCCCGGGACAGACTTAATCAGCCCCAGCATTTT. Together with reference TRBV2 and TRBJ1-5, the CDR3 gives the full variable domain: EPEVTQTPSHQVTQMGQEVILRCVPISNHLYFYWYRQILGQKVEFLVSFYNNEISEKSEIFDDQFSVERPDGSNFTLKIRSTKLEDSAMYFCASRSRDRLNQPQHFGDGTRLSIL.